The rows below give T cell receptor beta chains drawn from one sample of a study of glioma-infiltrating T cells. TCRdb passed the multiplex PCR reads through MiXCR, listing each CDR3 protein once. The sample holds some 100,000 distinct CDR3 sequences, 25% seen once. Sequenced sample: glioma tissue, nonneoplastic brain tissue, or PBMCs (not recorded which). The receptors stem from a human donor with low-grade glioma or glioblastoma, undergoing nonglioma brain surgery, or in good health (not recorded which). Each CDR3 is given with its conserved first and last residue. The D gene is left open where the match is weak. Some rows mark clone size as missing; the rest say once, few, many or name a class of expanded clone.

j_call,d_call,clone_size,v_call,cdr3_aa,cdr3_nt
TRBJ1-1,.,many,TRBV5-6,CASSFFSLNTEAFF,TGTGCCAGCAGCTTTTTCTCATTGAACACTGAAGCTTTCTTT
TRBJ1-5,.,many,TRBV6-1,CASRKGDNQPQHF,TGTGCCAGCAGAAAGGGGGACAATCAGCCCCAGCATTTT
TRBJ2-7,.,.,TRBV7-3,CASSLIGREQYF,TGTGCCAGCAGCTTAATAGGGCGGGAGCAGTACTTC
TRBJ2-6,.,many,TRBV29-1,CSVEWAGANVLTF,TGCAGCGTTGAGTGGGCAGGGGCCAACGTCCTGACTTTC
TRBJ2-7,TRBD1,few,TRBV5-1,CASSLETGALDEQYF,TGCGCCAGCAGCTTGGAGACAGGGGCGCTGGACGAGCAGTACTTC
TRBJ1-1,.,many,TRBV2,CASLLQGWNTEAFF,TGTGCCAGCCTTCTTCAGGGATGGAACACTGAAGCTTTCTTT
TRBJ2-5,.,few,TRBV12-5,CASGSEETQYF,TGTGCTAGTGGTTCGGAAGAGACCCAGTACTTC
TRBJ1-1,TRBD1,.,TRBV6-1,CASSSGQGTTEAFF,TGCGCCAGCAGCTCGGGACAGGGAACCACTGAAGCTTTCTTT
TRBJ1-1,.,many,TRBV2,CASSQGPGTEAFF,TGTGCCAGCAGTCAGGGGCCGGGGACTGAAGCTTTCTTT
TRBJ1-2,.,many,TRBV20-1,CSASMLGQNYGYTF,TGCAGTGCTAGTATGCTAGGGCAGAACTATGGCTACACCTTC
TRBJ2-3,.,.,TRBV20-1,CSAGGERSAGTQYF,TGCAGTGCCGGAGGGGAGCGGTCCGCAGGGACGCAGTATTTT
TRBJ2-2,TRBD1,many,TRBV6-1,CASSRTGETGELFF,TGTGCCAGCAGCCGGACAGGGGAAACCGGGGAGCTGTTTTTT
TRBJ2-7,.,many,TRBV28,CASSLDLGTAPDEQYF,TGTGCCAGCAGTTTAGATCTCGGGACGGCACCTGACGAGCAGTACTTC
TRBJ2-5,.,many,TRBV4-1,CASSQDEGQQETQYF,TGCGCCAGCAGCCAAGATGAGGGGCAACAAGAGACCCAGTACTTC
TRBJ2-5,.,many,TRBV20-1,CSASTGAETQYF,TGCAGTGCTAGCACCGGGGCAGAGACCCAGTACTTC
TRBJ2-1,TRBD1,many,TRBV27,CASSLFPRQGSSYNEQFF,TGTGCCAGCAGTTTATTCCCGAGACAGGGAAGCTCCTACAATGAGCAGTTCTTC
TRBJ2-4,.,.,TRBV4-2,CASSQDRGWDIQYF,TGTGCCAGCAGCCAAGATAGGGGGTGGGACATTCAGTACTTC
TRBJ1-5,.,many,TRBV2,CASRAGMHQPQHF,TGTGCCAGCAGGGCAGGGATGCATCAGCCCCAGCATTTT
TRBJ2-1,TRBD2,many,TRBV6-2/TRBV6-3,CASSYSPSGEYNEQFF,TGTGCCAGCAGTTACTCGCCTAGCGGAGAATACAATGAGCAGTTCTTC
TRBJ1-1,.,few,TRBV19,CASTIQEGEAFF,TGTGCCAGTACCATTCAAGAGGGTGAAGCTTTCTTT
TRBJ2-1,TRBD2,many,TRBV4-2,CASRLSGTSGRDEQFF,TGTGCCAGCAGACTGTCCGGGACTAGCGGGAGAGATGAGCAGTTCTTC
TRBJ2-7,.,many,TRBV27,CASSSKSYEQYF,TGTGCCAGCAGTTCTAAGTCCTACGAGCAGTACTTC
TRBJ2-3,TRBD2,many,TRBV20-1,CSASKRGPDTQYF,TGCAGTGCTAGTAAGCGGGGGCCAGATACGCAGTATTTT
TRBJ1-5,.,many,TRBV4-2,CASSQTGTTNQPQHF,TGTGCCAGCAGCCAAACCGGGACAACGAATCAGCCCCAGCATTTT
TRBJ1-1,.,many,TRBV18,CASSPRGMNTEAFF,TGTGCCAGCTCACCTAGGGGGATGAACACTGAAGCTTTCTTT
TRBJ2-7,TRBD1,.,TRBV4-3,CASSQAGTGPYEQYF,TGCGCCAGCAGCCAGGCCGGGACAGGGCCCTACGAGCAGTACTTC
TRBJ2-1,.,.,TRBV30,CAWSRKGDEQFF,TGTGCCTGGAGTCGTAAAGGAGATGAGCAGTTCTTC
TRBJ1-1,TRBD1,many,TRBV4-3,CASSPDRATEAFF,TGCGCCAGCAGCCCTGACAGGGCCACTGAAGCTTTCTTT
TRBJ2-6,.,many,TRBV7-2,CASSLKGVGANVLTF,TGTGCCAGCAGCTTAAAAGGGGTTGGGGCCAACGTCCTGACTTTC
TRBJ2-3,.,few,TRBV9,CASSVEAADTDTQYF,TGTGCCAGCAGCGTAGAGGCCGCGGACACAGATACGCAGTATTTT
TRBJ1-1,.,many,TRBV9,CASSPRGVGEAFF,TGTGCCAGCAGCCCCAGAGGAGTGGGTGAAGCTTTCTTT
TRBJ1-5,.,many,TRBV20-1,CSARGRFSNQPQHF,TGCAGTGCTAGAGGCCGCTTTAGTAATCAGCCCCAGCATTTT
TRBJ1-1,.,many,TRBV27,CASSFRGDGGTEAFF,TGTGCCAGCAGTTTTAGGGGGGATGGCGGCACTGAAGCTTTCTTT